Each of the 21 T cell receptor beta chains below was sequenced from the same sample in a study of cytomegalovirus exposure and HLA in healthy donors. Researchers ran the PCR with 60 Vbeta and 13 Jbeta primers. Produced via immunoSEQ multiplex PCR; TCRdb's table is partial and in-frame only. The sample contains approximately 110,000 clones, around 75% of which appear only once. The sample taken for sequencing was PBMCs. These receptors were collected from a woman aged 25-40 years in good health and CMV-seronegative.

This clone was detected a few times. The V call is TRBV5-6, the J call TRBJ1-1; D ambiguous. There are 13 residues in the CDR3. The germline V and J ends were trimmed by 6 bases and 11 bases, with 20 bases remaining between them. The V gene's germline CDR1 is SGHDT and CDR2 YYEEEE. The CDR3 is CASIKLATGGAFF. The CDR3 DNA is TGTGCCAGCATCAAGCTTGCGACCGGAGGGGCTTTCTTT.

This chain uses TRBV4-2 with TRBJ2-6, with D perhaps matching TRBD2 (6 bases). Germline V gives CDR1 LGHNA, CDR2 YNFKEQ. V was cut by 0 bases and J by 4 bases, with 10 bases left in between. The CDR3 covers 16 residues. Here the CDR3 reads CASSQEGGAGANVLTF. CDR3 in DNA: TGTGCCAGCAGCCAAGAAGGAGGGGCGGGGGCCAACGTCCTGACTTTC.

The CDR3 protein is CASSYRALNTEAFF. CDR3 DNA: TGTGCCAGCAGCTACAGGGCCTTGAACACTGAAGCTTTCTTT. The chain uses TRBV5-4 and TRBJ1-1; possible D gene TRBD1, 6 bases. CDR3 length equals 14 residues. The germline V and J ends were trimmed by 3 bases and 0 bases, with 9 bases remaining between them. Germline V CDR1 and CDR2: SGHNT, YYREEE (reference sequence).

The gene calls are TRBV19 and TRBJ1-1; D is undetermined. In germline, CDR1 is LNHDA, CDR2 SQIVND (reference sequence). V lost 7 bases, J lost 0 bases, and 6 bases lay in between. This CDR3 has 12 amino acids. The CDR3 here is CASMRLNTEAFF. The CDR3 nucleotides are TGTGCCAGTATGAGATTGAACACTGAAGCTTTCTTT.

The J gene is TRBJ2-7, the V gene TRBV4-2; 10 bases map to TRBD2. The ends lost 0 bases at V and 6 bases at J; junction bases unmatched: 5. CDR3 size: 15 residues. The V gene's germline CDR1 is LGHNA and CDR2 YNFKEQ. CDR3 protein: CASSQEGASGGEQYF. The CDR3, as DNA: TGTGCCAGCAGCCAAGAAGGGGCTAGCGGGGGCGAGCAGTACTTC.

The chain combines TRBV7-8 with TRBJ1-6, with 8 bases matching TRBD1. The CDR3 loop spans 17 amino acids. The trim removed 1 base at V and 7 bases at J, leaving 9 bases unmatched. CDR1 is SGHVS and CDR2 is FQNEAQ in the germline V gene. The CDR3 bases are TGTGCCAGCAGCTTAGTATCTACAGGGGGTAGCAATTCACCCCTCCACTTT. Its translation is CASSLVSTGGSNSPLHF.

The gene calls are TRBV7-9 and TRBJ2-7; 7 bases agree with TRBD2. Germline loops: CDR1 SEHNR, CDR2 FQNEAQ (reference sequence). Losses at the gene ends were 8 bases for V and 3 bases for J; bases not matched to a gene: 7. The CDR3 loop spans 13 amino acids. The DNA for the CDR3 is TGTGCCAGCGCCTTGCGGGGGTTCTACGAGCAGTACTTC. Its protein product is CASALRGFYEQYF.

The chain links TRBV29-1 to TRBJ1-4; TRBD1 aligns across 9 bases. Germline loops: CDR1 SQVTM, CDR2 ANQGSEA. This CDR3 spans 14 amino acids. Losses at the gene ends were 6 bases for V and 4 bases for J; bases not matched to a gene: 6. CDR3 loop: CSVNPGQGNEKLFF. CDR3 nucleotide sequence: TGCAGCGTCAACCCGGGACAGGGTAATGAAAAACTGTTTTTT. The full variable domain, with the rest looked up from reference TRBV29-1 and TRBJ1-4, is SAVISQKPSRDICQRGTSLTIQCQVDSQVTMMFWYRQQPGQSLTLIATANQGSEATYESGFVIDKFPISRPNLTFSTLTVSNMSPEDSSIYLCSVNPGQGNEKLFFGSGTQLSVL.

The chain is built from TRBV29-1 and TRBJ1-2, with 7 bases matching TRBD1. The CDR3 runs 13 residues. V gave up 4 bases and J gave up 0 bases; unmatched junction bases: 2. Germline values: CDR1 SQVTM, CDR2 ANQGSEA. Here the CDR3 DNA reads TGCAGCGTTGCAGGGGGAGCTAACTATGGCTACACCTTC. It translates to CSVAGGANYGYTF.

This clone was detected a few times. The chain employs TRBV28 and TRBJ2-1, with 10 bases matching TRBD1. Per the germline V gene, CDR1 is MDHEN and CDR2 is SYDVKM. V dropped 5 bases and J dropped 0; count of bases not matched to a gene: 4. The CDR3 extends over 16 amino acids. The DNA for the CDR3 is TGTGCCAGCAGTCAAGGGACAGGGGCCTCCTACAATGAGCAGTTCTTC. This gives the protein CASSQGTGASYNEQFF. The variable domain in full, with the rest retrieved from reference TRBV28 and TRBJ2-1, is DVKVTQSSRYLVKRTGEKVFLECVQDMDHENMFWYRQDPGLGLRLIYFSYDVKMKEKGDIPEGYSVSREKKERFSLILESASTNQTSMYLCASSQGTGASYNEQFFGPGTRLTVL.

J is TRBJ1-2 and V is TRBV5-1; TRBD1 matches 7 bases. With V trimmed by 4 bases and J by 3 bases, 3 bases remained unmatched. The CDR3 is 13 residues long. Germline CDR1 is SGHRS and CDR2 is YFSETQ. CDR3 nucleotide sequence: TGCGCCAGCAGCCTTACAGGGGACTATGGCTACACCTTC. Translated: CASSLTGDYGYTF.

This rearrangement joins TRBV5-1 to TRBJ2-2, with 7 bases lining up with TRBD1. Trimming took 1 base from V and 3 from J; bases not matched to a gene: 0. Germline V gene sequence: CDR1 SGHRS, CDR2 YFSETQ. The CDR3 extends over 14 amino acids. CDR3 region: CASSLTGDTGELFF. In nucleotides, the CDR3 is TGCGCCAGCAGCTTGACAGGGGACACCGGGGAGCTGTTTTTT. Supplemented by reference TRBV5-1 and TRBJ2-2, the full variable domain reads KAGVTQTPRYLIKTRGQQVTLSCSPISGHRSVSWYQQTPGQGLQFLFEYFSETQRNKGNFPGRFSGRQFSNSRSEMNVSTLELGDSALYLCASSLTGDTGELFFGEGSRLTVL.

The rearrangement uses TRBV6-5 and TRBJ2-7, with 7 bases fitting TRBD1. From germline, CDR1 is MNHEY and CDR2 SVGAGI. The CDR3 loop spans 16 amino acids. V shed 3 bases, J shed 0 bases, and the junction held 8 bases outside the gene matches. CDR3 sequence (DNA): TGTGCCAGCAGTTATCGGGGACAGACCAGCTCCTACGAGCAGTACTTC. Protein product: CASSYRGQTSSYEQYF.

This clone has more than one count but fewer than ten. The chain employs TRBV6-6 and TRBJ2-5, with 7 positions matching TRBD1. CDR3 length: 16 amino acids. In germline, CDR1 is MNHNY, CDR2 SVGAGI (reference sequence). The J segment lost 4 bases and the V segment lost 6 bases, leaving 14 bases of the junction unmatched. The CDR3 DNA sequence: TGTGCCAGCAGACAACGTTTGCAGGGACAGAGAGAGACCCAGTACTTC. Its translation: CASRQRLQGQRETQYF.

This chain uses TRBV9 with TRBJ2-3, with 9 nucleotides matching TRBD2. The germline V gene has CDR1 SGDLS and CDR2 YYNGEE. CDR3 size: 19 residues. The trim removed 4 bases at V and 0 bases at J, leaving 15 bases unmatched. The CDR3 spells CASSSFPSSGASSTDTQYF. In DNA form, the CDR3 reads TGTGCCAGCAGCTCCTTTCCCTCTAGCGGGGCGTCTAGCACAGATACGCAGTATTTT.

This chain uses TRBV28 with TRBJ2-1, with 11 positions matching TRBD2. CDR3 length: 15 residues. V was clipped by 3 bases and J by 2 bases; unmatched bases: 0. The germline gives CDR1 MDHEN, CDR2 SYDVKM. The CDR3 reads CASSFSGGAYNEQFF. The CDR3 nucleotides read TGTGCCAGCAGTTTTAGCGGGGGGGCCTACAATGAGCAGTTCTTC.

About this clone: Distinct nucleotide sequences in the sample also encode this CDR3. The chain links TRBV5-1 to TRBJ1-1; D is ambiguous. Trimming stripped 0 bases from V and 3 bases from J, with 6 bases between. CDR1 is SGHRS, CDR2 YFSETQ, per germline. This CDR3 is built from 13 residues. The CDR3 loop is CASSLAGDTEAFF. CDR3 nucleotide sequence: TGCGCCAGCAGCTTGGCCGGGGACACTGAAGCTTTCTTT.

V and J are TRBV19 and TRBJ2-3, with D perhaps TRBD1 (5 bases). The V and J ends lost 10 bases and 4 bases respectively, with 18 bases between them. This CDR3 contains 14 residues. Germline loops: CDR1 LNHDA, CDR2 SQIVND (reference sequence). This CDR3 reads CATQTVPTADTQYF. For the CDR3, the DNA is TGTGCCACCCAGACAGTACCCACCGCAGATACGCAGTATTTT.

V gene TRBV7-8 combines with J gene TRBJ1-2; TRBD1 matches 9 bases. The length of the CDR3 is 15 residues. CDR1 is SGHVS, CDR2 FQNEAQ, per germline. Unmatched junction bases numbered 3, after V lost 1 base and J lost 3 bases. The CDR3 sequence is CASSLEGTGHYGYTF. For the CDR3, the DNA is TGTGCCAGCAGCTTAGAGGGGACAGGGCACTATGGCTACACCTTC.

The rearrangement uses TRBV19 and TRBJ2-5, with TRBD2 matching 10 bases. The V gene end was trimmed by 5 bases and the J gene end by 3 bases; junction bases not matched to a gene: 0. CDR1 and CDR2 (germline): LNHDA, SQIVND (reference sequence). This CDR3 comprises 13 residues. CDR3 region: CASSGTSEETQYF. In DNA, the CDR3 is TGTGCCAGTAGTGGGACTAGCGAAGAGACCCAGTACTTC. Full variable domain (rest looked up from reference TRBV19 and TRBJ2-5): DGGITQSPKYLFRKEGQNVTLSCEQNLNHDAMYWYRQDPGQGLRLIYYSQIVNDFQKGDIAEGYSVSREKKESFPLTVTSAQKNPTAFYLCASSGTSEETQYFGPGTRLLVL.

CDR3: CASSIGTGNYGYTF. The CDR3 DNA reads as TGTGCCAGTAGTATAGGCACAGGGAACTATGGCTACACCTTC. The chain uses TRBV19 and TRBJ1-2; possible D gene TRBD1, 6 bases. Trimming pared 1 base from V and 2 bases from J, leaving 8 bases between. CDR1 and CDR2 from the germline V gene are LNHDA and SQIVND (reference sequence). This CDR3 has 14 amino acids.